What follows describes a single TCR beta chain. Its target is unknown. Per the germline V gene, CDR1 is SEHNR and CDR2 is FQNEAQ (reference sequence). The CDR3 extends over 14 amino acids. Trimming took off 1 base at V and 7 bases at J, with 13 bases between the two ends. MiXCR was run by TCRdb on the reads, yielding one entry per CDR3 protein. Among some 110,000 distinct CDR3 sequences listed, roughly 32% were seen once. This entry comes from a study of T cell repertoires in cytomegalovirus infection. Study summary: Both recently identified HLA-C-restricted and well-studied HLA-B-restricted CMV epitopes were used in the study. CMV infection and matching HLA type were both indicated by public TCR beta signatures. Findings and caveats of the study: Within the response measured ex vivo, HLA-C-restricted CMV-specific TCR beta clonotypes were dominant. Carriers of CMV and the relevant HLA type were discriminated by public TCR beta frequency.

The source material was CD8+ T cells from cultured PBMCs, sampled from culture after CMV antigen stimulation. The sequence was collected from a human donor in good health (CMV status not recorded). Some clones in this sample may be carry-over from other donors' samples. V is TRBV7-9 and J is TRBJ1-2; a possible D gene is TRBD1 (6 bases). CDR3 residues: CASSLGSGVGGYTF. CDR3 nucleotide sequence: TGTGCCAGCAGCTTAGGGTCAGGGGTCGGTGGCTACACCTTC.